This passage covers 2 T cell receptor beta chains from one sample sequenced in a study of blood T cell repertoires in COVID-19. Using immunoSEQ multiplex PCR, the repertoire was profiled, and TCRdb retains in-frame clones only, with some absent. The sample shows about 40,000 clones, 70% to 90% of them seen only once. Sequencing input: peripheral blood. These receptors were taken from a human donor in a cohort sampled during active COVID-19.

The gene calls are TRBV5-1 and TRBJ1-3; D is unclear. The CDR3 is made up of 15 amino acids. The germline V gene has CDR1 SGHRS and CDR2 YFSETQ. Trimming took off 4 bases at V and 0 bases at J, with 11 bases between the two ends. The CDR3 DNA sequence: TGCGCCAGCAGCGGCCGGGAGAGCTCTGGAAACACCATATATTTT. It codes for CASSGRESSGNTIYF.

On this clone itself: The junction and the germline gene differ at one end; a read error may be behind it. The chain is built from TRBV6-2 or TRBV6-3 and TRBJ2-5, with D possibly being TRBD2 (5 bases). The V gene's germline CDR1 is MNHEY and CDR2 SVGEGT. The CDR3 consists of 15 residues. CDR3 nucleotide sequence: TGTGCCAGCAGTCACTCAACGGGGATGGGGGAGACCCAGTACTTC. Translated, it gives CASSHSTGMGETQYF.